The rows below give T cell receptor beta chains drawn from one sample of a study of blood T cell repertoires in COVID-19. The protocol was immunoSEQ multiplex PCR, while the TCRdb copy is restricted to in-frame clones and leaves out a portion. The sample lists 45,000 to 65,000 clones; over 90% were seen once. Sequenced material: peripheral blood. The receptors shown here come from a human donor in a cohort sampled during active COVID-19. Each CDR3 is given with its conserved first and last residue. Fields, in order: CDR3 length, J gene, D gene, clone size, V gene, CDR3 protein, CDR3 DNA. D genes are given only for firm matches. The size entry is marked missing in some rows and otherwise reads once, few, many or a size class.

CDR3 length: 18; J gene: TRBJ2-1; D gene: TRBD1; clone size: NA; V gene: TRBV4-3; CDR3 protein: CASSQGWLGQGVVNEQFF; CDR3 DNA: TGCGCCAGCAGCCAAGGGTGGTTGGGACAGGGAGTGGTCAATGAGCAGTTCTTC
CDR3 length: 15; J gene: TRBJ2-5; D gene: NA; clone size: NA; V gene: TRBV6-5; CDR3 protein: CASSLDDRRFETQYF; CDR3 DNA: TGTGCCAGCAGTCTAGACGACAGGCGCTTTGAGACCCAGTACTTC
CDR3 length: 16; J gene: TRBJ2-1; D gene: NA; clone size: once; V gene: TRBV10-3; CDR3 protein: CAISEPLQAGFDEQFF; CDR3 DNA: TGTGCCATCAGTGAGCCTCTACAGGCCGGATTCGATGAGCAGTTCTTC
CDR3 length: 12; J gene: TRBJ2-5; D gene: NA; clone size: NA; V gene: TRBV7-9; CDR3 protein: CASSPGLETQYF; CDR3 DNA: TGTGCCAGCAGCCCAGGGCTAGAGACCCAGTACTTC
CDR3 length: 15; J gene: TRBJ1-2; D gene: NA; clone size: NA; V gene: TRBV5-6; CDR3 protein: CASSSRQDIPYGYTF; CDR3 DNA: TGTGCCAGCAGCTCAAGACAGGATATCCCCTATGGCTACACCTTC
CDR3 length: 16; J gene: TRBJ1-5; D gene: TRBD1; clone size: once; V gene: TRBV19; CDR3 protein: CASSTRDSYSNQPQHF; CDR3 DNA: TGTGCCAGTAGTACCCGGGACAGCTATAGCAATCAGCCCCAGCATTTT
CDR3 length: 14; J gene: TRBJ1-1; D gene: TRBD1; clone size: NA; V gene: TRBV7-2; CDR3 protein: CASSLTQGAAEAFF; CDR3 DNA: TGTGCCAGCAGCCTGACCCAGGGGGCGGCTGAAGCTTTCTTT
CDR3 length: 15; J gene: TRBJ1-1; D gene: NA; clone size: NA; V gene: TRBV4-3; CDR3 protein: CASSQRAQGNSEAFF; CDR3 DNA: TGCGCCAGCAGCCAAAGGGCCCAGGGTAACAGTGAAGCTTTCTTT
CDR3 length: 11; J gene: TRBJ1-2; D gene: NA; clone size: NA; V gene: TRBV6-2/TRBV6-3; CDR3 protein: CASSLTGGFTF; CDR3 DNA: TGTGCCAGCAGTTTGACAGGAGGATTCACCTTC
CDR3 length: 15; J gene: TRBJ2-1; D gene: NA; clone size: NA; V gene: TRBV2; CDR3 protein: CASSPGSSAYNEQFF; CDR3 DNA: TGTGCCAGCAGTCCCGGGAGCTCTGCCTACAATGAGCAGTTCTTC
CDR3 length: 15; J gene: TRBJ1-3; D gene: TRBD1; clone size: once; V gene: TRBV10-3; CDR3 protein: CASYPDRGSGNTIYF; CDR3 DNA: TGTGCCAGTTACCCTGACAGGGGCTCTGGAAACACCATATATTTT
CDR3 length: 16; J gene: TRBJ2-5; D gene: TRBD1; clone size: NA; V gene: TRBV3-1/TRBV3-2; CDR3 protein: CASSPPRDRGSETQYF; CDR3 DNA: TGTGCCAGCAGCCCCCCCCGGGACAGGGGCTCGGAGACCCAGTACTTC
CDR3 length: 17; J gene: TRBJ1-3; D gene: NA; clone size: NA; V gene: TRBV15; CDR3 protein: CATSRGRLSSGGNTIYF; CDR3 DNA: TGTGCCACCAGCAGAGGCAGGCTATCATCTGGTGGAAACACCATATATTTT
CDR3 length: 12; J gene: TRBJ2-2; D gene: NA; clone size: NA; V gene: TRBV6-5; CDR3 protein: CASTQNTGELFF; CDR3 DNA: TGTGCCAGCACACAGAACACCGGGGAGCTGTTTTTT
CDR3 length: 16; J gene: TRBJ2-3; D gene: TRBD2; clone size: NA; V gene: TRBV4-3; CDR3 protein: CASSQVAGGPSDTQYF; CDR3 DNA: TGCGCCAGCAGCCAGGTAGCGGGGGGGCCTTCAGATACGCAGTATTTT
CDR3 length: 14; J gene: TRBJ2-1; D gene: NA; clone size: NA; V gene: TRBV3-1/TRBV3-2; CDR3 protein: CASSQDASGNEQFF; CDR3 DNA: TGTGCCAGCAGCCAAGATGCATCGGGGAATGAGCAGTTCTTC
CDR3 length: 15; J gene: TRBJ2-5; D gene: NA; clone size: once; V gene: TRBV18; CDR3 protein: CASSPAGWVGETQYF; CDR3 DNA: TGTGCCAGCTCACCCGCAGGGTGGGTTGGAGAGACCCAGTACTTC
CDR3 length: 13; J gene: TRBJ1-1; D gene: NA; clone size: NA; V gene: TRBV15; CDR3 protein: CATSGGRNTEAFF; CDR3 DNA: TGTGCCACCAGCGGAGGGAGGAACACTGAAGCTTTCTTT
CDR3 length: 16; J gene: TRBJ2-6; D gene: NA; clone size: NA; V gene: TRBV19; CDR3 protein: CASSIPAATGANVLTF; CDR3 DNA: TGTGCCAGTAGTATTCCGGCGGCAACTGGGGCCAACGTCCTGACTTTC
CDR3 length: 12; J gene: TRBJ1-1; D gene: NA; clone size: NA; V gene: TRBV6-5; CDR3 protein: CASSYRNTEAFF; CDR3 DNA: TGTGCCAGCAGTTATCGGAACACTGAAGCTTTCTTT
CDR3 length: 14; J gene: TRBJ1-1; D gene: TRBD1; clone size: NA; V gene: TRBV7-2; CDR3 protein: CASSLFNRGTEAFF; CDR3 DNA: TGTGCCAGCAGCTTATTTAACAGGGGGACTGAAGCTTTCTTT
CDR3 length: 15; J gene: TRBJ1-5; D gene: NA; clone size: NA; V gene: TRBV19; CDR3 protein: CASRIPSTASQPQHF; CDR3 DNA: TGTGCCAGTAGGATCCCTTCGACAGCGAGTCAGCCCCAGCATTTT
CDR3 length: 15; J gene: TRBJ2-4; D gene: NA; clone size: NA; V gene: TRBV18; CDR3 protein: CASSPQSAVKNIQYF; CDR3 DNA: TGTGCCAGCTCACCACAGTCTGCGGTGAAAAACATTCAGTACTTC
CDR3 length: 15; J gene: TRBJ2-2; D gene: TRBD1; clone size: NA; V gene: TRBV9; CDR3 protein: CASSVGTGDTGELFF; CDR3 DNA: TGTGCCAGCAGCGTTGGGACAGGGGACACCGGGGAGCTGTTTTTT
CDR3 length: 19; J gene: TRBJ2-1; D gene: NA; clone size: NA; V gene: TRBV12-5; CDR3 protein: CASGLVHLPTKPLYNEQFF; CDR3 DNA: TGTGCTAGTGGTTTGGTCCACCTCCCGACAAAGCCCCTCTACAATGAGCAGTTCTTC
CDR3 length: 21; J gene: TRBJ1-2; D gene: TRBD1; clone size: NA; V gene: TRBV12-5; CDR3 protein: CASGQPGQGYTSPDPIVGYTF; CDR3 DNA: TGTGCTAGTGGTCAGCCGGGACAGGGATATACGTCGCCGGATCCTATAGTCGGCTACACCTTC
CDR3 length: 16; J gene: TRBJ2-7; D gene: TRBD1; clone size: NA; V gene: TRBV19; CDR3 protein: CASSTGGTGEPYEQYF; CDR3 DNA: TGTGCCAGTAGTACGGGGGGGACAGGGGAACCCTACGAGCAGTACTTC
CDR3 length: 11; J gene: TRBJ2-5; D gene: NA; clone size: NA; V gene: TRBV20-1; CDR3 protein: CSAQAQETQYF; CDR3 DNA: TGCAGTGCTCAAGCTCAAGAGACCCAGTACTTC
CDR3 length: 13; J gene: TRBJ2-3; D gene: TRBD1; clone size: NA; V gene: TRBV2; CDR3 protein: CASGGQAGDTQYF; CDR3 DNA: TGTGCCAGCGGGGGACAGGCGGGAGATACGCAGTATTTT
CDR3 length: 15; J gene: TRBJ1-6; D gene: TRBD1; clone size: NA; V gene: TRBV6-5; CDR3 protein: CASSYTDRGGSPLHF; CDR3 DNA: TGTGCCAGCAGTTACACCGACAGGGGAGGTTCACCCCTCCACTTT
CDR3 length: 13; J gene: TRBJ2-7; D gene: NA; clone size: NA; V gene: TRBV24-1; CDR3 protein: CATSDLLTREQYF; CDR3 DNA: TGTGCCACCAGTGATTTGCTAACTCGAGAGCAGTACTTC
CDR3 length: 13; J gene: TRBJ1-5; D gene: NA; clone size: NA; V gene: TRBV28; CDR3 protein: CASSPNSNQPQHF; CDR3 DNA: TGTGCCAGCAGCCCAAATAGCAATCAGCCCCAGCATTTT
CDR3 length: 15; J gene: TRBJ2-2; D gene: TRBD1; clone size: NA; V gene: TRBV2; CDR3 protein: CASSFDRANTGELFF; CDR3 DNA: TGTGCCAGCAGTTTTGACAGGGCGAACACCGGGGAGCTGTTTTTT
CDR3 length: 13; J gene: TRBJ1-1; D gene: TRBD1; clone size: NA; V gene: TRBV4-2; CDR3 protein: CASSHLMTGPAFF; CDR3 DNA: TGTGCCAGCAGCCACCTGATGACAGGGCCAGCTTTCTTT
CDR3 length: 14; J gene: TRBJ1-1; D gene: TRBD1; clone size: NA; V gene: TRBV7-9; CDR3 protein: CASRSPGGGTEAFF; CDR3 DNA: TGTGCCAGCAGATCCCCAGGGGGCGGCACTGAAGCTTTCTTT
CDR3 length: 14; J gene: TRBJ1-5; D gene: TRBD1; clone size: NA; V gene: TRBV2; CDR3 protein: CASSGDRGTQPQHF; CDR3 DNA: TGTGCCAGCAGCGGCGACAGGGGAACTCAGCCCCAGCATTTT
CDR3 length: 15; J gene: TRBJ1-2; D gene: NA; clone size: once; V gene: TRBV10-3; CDR3 protein: CAISDDWGRPGGYTF; CDR3 DNA: TGTGCCATCAGTGATGATTGGGGGCGCCCCGGAGGCTACACCTTC
CDR3 length: 13; J gene: TRBJ1-1; D gene: NA; clone size: NA; V gene: TRBV28; CDR3 protein: CASSEPRDTEAFF; CDR3 DNA: TGTGCCAGCAGTGAACCCCGGGACACTGAAGCTTTCTTT
CDR3 length: 14; J gene: TRBJ2-1; D gene: NA; clone size: NA; V gene: TRBV5-8; CDR3 protein: CASSLSIRAEEQFF; CDR3 DNA: TGTGCCAGCAGCTTGTCGATCAGGGCAGAGGAGCAGTTCTTC
CDR3 length: 15; J gene: TRBJ2-1; D gene: TRBD2; clone size: NA; V gene: TRBV14; CDR3 protein: CASSLDWTSGGPEFF; CDR3 DNA: TGTGCCAGCAGCCTCGATTGGACTAGCGGGGGACCGGAGTTCTTC
CDR3 length: 16; J gene: TRBJ1-2; D gene: NA; clone size: NA; V gene: TRBV4-3; CDR3 protein: CASSQDTGTLNYGYTF; CDR3 DNA: TGCGCCAGCAGCCAAGATACCGGGACACTCAACTATGGCTACACCTTC
CDR3 length: 13; J gene: TRBJ2-7; D gene: NA; clone size: NA; V gene: TRBV7-9; CDR3 protein: CASEQGTGGEQYF; CDR3 DNA: TGTGCCAGCGAACAGGGAACTGGGGGAGAGCAGTACTTC
CDR3 length: 16; J gene: TRBJ2-1; D gene: TRBD1; clone size: NA; V gene: TRBV6-6; CDR3 protein: CASSRRTGGAYNEQFF; CDR3 DNA: TGTGCCAGCAGCCGACGAACAGGGGGCGCATACAATGAGCAGTTCTTC
CDR3 length: 14; J gene: TRBJ1-2; D gene: NA; clone size: NA; V gene: TRBV7-9; CDR3 protein: CASSLRGRLYGYTF; CDR3 DNA: TGTGCCAGCAGCCTCCGTGGCAGGCTCTATGGCTACACCTTC
CDR3 length: 16; J gene: TRBJ1-1; D gene: NA; clone size: NA; V gene: TRBV5-4; CDR3 protein: CASSSGRRGMNTEAFF; CDR3 DNA: TGTGCCAGCAGCTCTGGAAGACGGGGGATGAACACTGAAGCTTTCTTT
CDR3 length: 15; J gene: TRBJ2-7; D gene: NA; clone size: few; V gene: TRBV2; CDR3 protein: CASSSRGIYLYEQYF; CDR3 DNA: TGTGCCAGCAGTTCAAGAGGGATTTACCTCTACGAGCAGTACTTC
CDR3 length: 15; J gene: TRBJ1-5; D gene: NA; clone size: NA; V gene: TRBV30; CDR3 protein: CAWSVHGDLNQPQHF; CDR3 DNA: TGTGCCTGGAGTGTACACGGGGATTTGAATCAGCCCCAGCATTTT
CDR3 length: 16; J gene: TRBJ1-5; D gene: NA; clone size: NA; V gene: TRBV19; CDR3 protein: CASGRFYGGSNQPQHF; CDR3 DNA: TGTGCCAGTGGTCGCTTCTACGGGGGAAGCAATCAGCCCCAGCATTTT